These 3 T cell receptor beta chains originate from one sample sequenced in a study of regulatory T cells in long-lasting Graves disease. Sequencing libraries for TCR beta were prepared with iRepertoire HTBI primers and Arm-PCR of CDR3 regions. Using its own MiXCR run on the multiplex PCR reads, TCRdb lists one record per CDR3 protein. The profile shows a few hundred thousand distinct CDR3 sequences, roughly 24% of them singletons. Time point specified: persistent/refractory GD, antithyroid drugs over 5 years with positive TRAb. PBMC-extracted RNA yielded the TCR library. The specimen comprised peripheral blood mononuclear cells (PBMCs), sampled when the disease was refractory, from a patient treated with antithyroid drugs. The receptors here all came from a woman aged 40-49 years with Graves disease.

V usage is TRBV6-2 or TRBV6-3 and J usage is TRBJ2-3; 7 positions agree with TRBD2. CDR1 and CDR2 (germline): MNHEY, SVGEGT. This CDR3 region has 15 residues. V dropped 6 bases and J dropped 6; count of bases not matched to a gene: 12. CDR3 in DNA: TGTGCCAGCAGGCCTAGCGGACCCCGATTCGATACGCAGTATTTT. This gives the protein CASRPSGPRFDTQYF.

In nucleotides, the CDR3 is TGTGCCAGTCTCTCGGGACAGGGGGGAAATCAGCCCCAGCATTTT. This translates into CASLSGQGGNQPQHF. The gene calls are TRBV19 and TRBJ1-5; 11 bases are a match to TRBD1. Trimming at V came to 8 bases and at J to 4 bases, leaving 7 bases not matched to a gene. Germline V CDR1 and CDR2: LNHDA, SQIVND (reference sequence). CDR3 length: 15 residues.

The rearrangement links TRBV28 to TRBJ2-7; D remains ambiguous. V was trimmed by 3 bases and J by 3 bases, leaving 12 bases between them. The length of the CDR3 is 14 residues. Germline loops: CDR1 MDHEN, CDR2 SYDVKM. CDR3 in DNA: TGTGCCAGCAGTTTGTATAAGGGTTACTACGAGCAGTACTTC. Its protein is CASSLYKGYYEQYF.